The entry below gives a single TCR beta chain sequence along with its context. Its cognate antigen is unknown. 13 Jbeta primers and 60 Vbeta primers were used for the PCR. In the original workflow: It was a later analysis that counted 75 million to 90 million unique TCR beta chains, of which approximately 9.9 million were shared. Some clones are missing from TCRdb's copy, which holds only in-frame ones; the method was immunoSEQ multiplex PCR. The V and J calls and clone size were taken over from that table, and D and trimming were inferred from the DNA. The repertoire holds around 150,000 clones, with 75% to 85% as singletons. At sampling all donors were nominally healthy, likely with unrecorded immune exposures. These data belong to a study of cytomegalovirus exposure and HLA in healthy donors. Study-level points and caveats: While the bulk of TCR sequences proved rare, some public TCRs turned up in many donors. Earlier analysis looked at TCR beta V segments, and most were productive about 90% or about 30% of the time.

Sequenced material: PBMCs. The sequence derives from a male donor in good health and CMV-seropositive.

Written as DNA, the CDR3 is TGTGCCAGTAGCCAATATTACCTCCGAGACAGGGGAAGCAATCAGCCCCAGCATTTT. Residues: CASSQYYLRDRGSNQPQHF. V usage is TRBV19 and J usage is TRBJ1-5, with 8 bases fitting TRBD1. In germline, CDR1 is LNHDA, CDR2 SQIVND (reference sequence). The CDR3 is 19 amino acids. V shed 6 bases and J 1 base; nucleotides not matched to a gene: 17. Filled out from reference TRBV19 and TRBJ1-5, the complete variable domain reads DGGITQSPKYLFRKEGQNVTLSCEQNLNHDAMYWYRQDPGQGLRLIYYSQIVNDFQKGDIAEGYSVSREKKESFPLTVTSAQKNPTAFYLCASSQYYLRDRGSNQPQHFGDGTRLSIL.